Presented here are 13 T cell receptor beta chains from one specimen sequenced in a study of cytomegalovirus exposure and HLA in healthy donors. Assay: immunoSEQ multiplex PCR; the TCRdb copy retains only in-frame clones and omits some. Among 220,000 or so clones, around four fifths were seen once, and the ten largest hold about 14%. The sample consisted of PBMCs. The receptors derive from a woman aged 25 to 39 in good health and CMV-seropositive.

The gene calls are TRBV30 and TRBJ1-1; D unclear. V was pared by 5 bases and J by 1 base, with 11 bases between. The CDR3 has 13 residues. The germline V gene encodes CDR1 GTSNPN and CDR2 SVGIG (reference sequence). The CDR3 DNA reads as TGTGCCTGGGAAGCTGGAGCGAACACTGAAGCTTTCTTT. Residues: CAWEAGANTEAFF. Full variable domain (rest looked up from reference TRBV30 and TRBJ1-1): SQTIHQWPATLVQPVGSPLSLECTVEGTSNPNLYWYRQAAGRGLQLLFYSVGIGQISSEVPQNLSASRPQDRQFILSSKKLLLSDSGFYLCAWEAGANTEAFFGQGTRLTVV.

The chain links TRBV29-1 to TRBJ1-2; D perhaps matches TRBD1 (6 bases). Germline V gene data show CDR1 as SQVTM and CDR2 as ANQGSEA. V was pared by 4 bases and J by 0 bases, with 18 bases between. The length of the CDR3 is 16 residues. CDR3 protein: CSVATRTDKTNYGYTF. The DNA of the CDR3 is TGCAGCGTTGCCACAAGGACAGACAAAACTAACTATGGCTACACCTTC.

This sequence joins TRBV21-1 and TRBJ1-5; TRBD1 is taken as the D call from the table, unchecked against the DNA. TRBV21-1 is noted as a pseudogene. There are 17 residues in the CDR3. DNA of the CDR3: TGTGCCAGCAGCCGGAGGAAGGGGGCGCCCCGAAATCAGCCCCAGCATTTT. The encoded protein is CASSRRKGAPRNQPQHF.

V gene TRBV9 combines with J gene TRBJ1-3; TRBD1 aligns across 7 bases. The CDR3 length is 15 residues. Trimming cost V 3 bases and J 2 bases; bases outside gene matches: 5. CDR1 is SGDLS, CDR2 YYNGEE, per germline. CDR3 nucleotides: TGTGCCAGCAGCGCCTACAGGGGAACTGGAAACACCATATATTTT. Its translation: CASSAYRGTGNTIYF.

The V gene is TRBV5-8, the J gene TRBJ1-5; no definite D call. This CDR3 comprises 13 residues. The V end was cut by 7 bases, the J end by 7 bases, with 15 bases between. CDR1 and CDR2 from the germline V gene are SGHTS and YDEGEE. The CDR3: CASGRVGFQPQHF. In nucleotides, the CDR3 is TGTGCCAGCGGGAGGGTTGGTTTCCAGCCCCAGCATTTT.

The chain carries TRBV7-9 and TRBJ2-7, with 10 positions matching TRBD1. The V and J ends lost 1 base and 5 bases, in that order; junction bases with no gene match: 2. From germline, CDR1 is SEHNR and CDR2 FQNEAQ (reference sequence). The CDR3 totals 14 residues. The CDR3 DNA is TGTGCCAGCAGCTTAGTTGGGACAGGGGACGAGCAGTACTTC. Encoded protein: CASSLVGTGDEQYF.

The chain has TRBV30 and TRBJ2-1, with TRBD2 matching over 8 bases. The CDR3 contains 16 residues. The V and J ends lost 1 base and 3 bases, in that order; junction bases with no gene match: 8. The germline V gene encodes CDR1 GTSNPN and CDR2 SVGIG (reference sequence). CDR3 amino acids: CAWSDVIAGSYNEQFF. In nucleotides, the CDR3 is TGTGCCTGGAGTGACGTAATAGCGGGGAGCTACAATGAGCAGTTCTTC. The entire variable domain, with the rest obtained from reference TRBV30 and TRBJ2-1, is as follows: SQTIHQWPATLVQPVGSPLSLECTVEGTSNPNLYWYRQAAGRGLQLLFYSVGIGQISSEVPQNLSASRPQDRQFILSSKKLLLSDSGFYLCAWSDVIAGSYNEQFFGPGTRLTVL.

The rearrangement links TRBV7-2 to TRBJ1-2, with TRBD1 matching over 8 bases. V gave up 5 bases and J gave up 6 bases; unmatched junction bases: 8. The germline CDR1 and CDR2 sequences are SGHTA and FQGNSA. The CDR3 sequence is 14 residues long. The CDR3 DNA reads as TGTGCCAGCAGCCCCGGACAGGGTGAGGATGGCTACACCTTC. It translates to CASSPGQGEDGYTF.

The CDR3 DNA is TGTGCCAGCAGTTTGACTAGCGGGAGCGAGCAGTACTTC. As protein: CASSLTSGSEQYF. V is TRBV6-6 and J is TRBJ2-7, with 12 bases that match TRBD2. Trimming removed 4 bases from V and 6 bases from J; junction bases left unmatched: 1. The V gene's germline CDR1 is MNHNY and CDR2 SVGAGI (reference sequence). The length of the CDR3 is 13 residues.

The V and J genes are TRBV9 and TRBJ2-3; tentatively, D is TRBD2 (5 bases). With 3 bases removed from V and 3 bases from J, the gap between germline ends came to 11 bases. Germline CDR1 SGDLS, CDR2 YYNGEE. The CDR3 spans 14 residues. The CDR3 reads CASSDPPGTDTQYF. For the CDR3, the DNA is TGTGCCAGCAGCGACCCTCCGGGGACAGATACGCAGTATTTT.

The chain combines TRBV14 with TRBJ2-7; a possible D gene is TRBD1 (6 bases). V gave up 2 bases and J gave up 4 bases, with 15 bases separating them. The CDR3 totals 15 residues. From germline, CDR1 is SGHDN and CDR2 FVKESK. CDR3 nucleotide sequence: TGTGCCAGCAGCCAAACCGGGACACCAACTTACGAGCAGTACTTC. This encodes CASSQTGTPTYEQYF.

The chain employs TRBV6-5 and TRBJ2-1; 10 bases line up with TRBD2. With 7 bases clipped from V and 4 bases from J, the junction kept 7 bases outside the gene matches. CDR1 and CDR2 (germline): MNHEY, SVGAGI. CDR3 length: 15 residues. CDR3 in DNA: TGTGCCAGCACTCGGCTAGCGGGAGAATACAATGAGCAGTTCTTC. It specifies CASTRLAGEYNEQFF.

This chain links TRBV27 with TRBJ1-1, with D possibly matching TRBD1 (6 bases). Trimming shortened V by 6 bases and J by 2 bases, and 16 bases separated the two germline ends. The length of the CDR3 is 15 residues. The germline gives CDR1 MNHEY, CDR2 SMNVEV (reference sequence). In nucleotides, the CDR3 is TGTGCCAGCAGCTTGGGCTCAGGGGTTAACACTGAAGCTTTCTTT. As protein: CASSLGSGVNTEAFF.